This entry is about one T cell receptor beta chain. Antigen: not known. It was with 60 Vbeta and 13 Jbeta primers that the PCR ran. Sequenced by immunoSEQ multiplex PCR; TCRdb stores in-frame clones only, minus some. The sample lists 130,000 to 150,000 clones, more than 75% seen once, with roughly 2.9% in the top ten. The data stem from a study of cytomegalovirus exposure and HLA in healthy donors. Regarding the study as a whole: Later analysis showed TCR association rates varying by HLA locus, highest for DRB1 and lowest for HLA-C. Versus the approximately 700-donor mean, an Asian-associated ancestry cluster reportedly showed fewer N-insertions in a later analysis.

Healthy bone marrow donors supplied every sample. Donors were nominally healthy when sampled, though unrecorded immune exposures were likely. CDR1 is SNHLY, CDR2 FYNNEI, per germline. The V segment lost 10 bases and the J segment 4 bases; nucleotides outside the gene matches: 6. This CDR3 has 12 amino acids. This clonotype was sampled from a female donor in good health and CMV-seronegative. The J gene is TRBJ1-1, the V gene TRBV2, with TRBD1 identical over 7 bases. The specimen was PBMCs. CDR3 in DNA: TGTGCCACCAACAGGGGCGCCACTGAAGCTTTCTTT. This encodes CATNRGATEAFF.